Below are 9 T cell receptor beta chains sequenced from a single sample in a study of Graves' ophthalmopathy and Graves' hyperthyroidism. Amplifying from RNA transcripts, the study obtained TCR beta CDR3 regions. After a first-round RT-PCR with HTBI primers, a second-round multiplex PCR was run. Each CDR3 protein gets one entry after TCRdb re-called the multiplex PCR reads with MiXCR. Among approximately 380,000 distinct CDR3 sequences, under 25% were seen once, and the ten largest hold 2.5% to 3%. Sequenced input: peripheral blood. The receptors here all came from a young woman with stable Graves' hyperthyroidism.

This clonotype has a count of ten or more. J is TRBJ1-5 and V is TRBV12-3 or TRBV12-4; the D gene is possibly TRBD1 (5 bases). The V gene lost 8 bases and the J gene lost 5 bases, with 7 bases spanning the gap. This CDR3 comprises 11 residues. The CDR3: CASGGDQPQHF. CDR3 nucleotides: TGTGCCAGCGGGGGAGATCAGCCCCAGCATTTT.

This clonotype occurred many times. Written as DNA, the CDR3 is TGTGCCAGCAGCTTGGCCAGTAGCTACGGGGAGACCCAGTACTTC. Protein: CASSLASSYGETQYF. V usage is TRBV5-5 and J usage is TRBJ2-5; no definite D call. The germline V and J ends were trimmed by 0 bases and 5 bases, with 14 bases remaining between them. CDR1 and CDR2 from the germline V gene are SGHKS and YYEKEE (reference sequence). The CDR3 runs 15 residues.

The rearrangement joins TRBV30 to TRBJ1-1; TRBD1 might be the D (6 bases). Germline values: CDR1 GTSNPN, CDR2 SVGIG (reference sequence). The V end was cut by 4 bases, the J end by 8 bases, with 17 bases between. The CDR3 is 13 residues long. The CDR3 spells CAWTVDSLPEAFF. The CDR3 region has the DNA TGTGCCTGGACCGTGGACAGCCTGCCCGAAGCTTTCTTT.

This clonotype has a count of ten or more. The chain couples TRBV29-1 to TRBJ2-2, with 8 bases lining up with TRBD1. V lost 6 bases and J lost 4; bases outside the gene matches: 7. CDR3 length: 14 amino acids. Germline V gives CDR1 SQVTM, CDR2 ANQGSEA. DNA for the CDR3: TGCAGCGTGACTGGACAGGGTGTCACCGGGGAGCTGTTTTTT. This gives the protein CSVTGQGVTGELFF.

This clonotype appeared many times. The chain is built from TRBV13 and TRBJ1-1; D gene unclear. Per the germline V gene, CDR1 is PRHDT and CDR2 is FYEKMQ (reference sequence). The V end was cut by 5 bases, the J end by 0 bases, with 10 bases between. This CDR3 region has 14 residues. This chain's CDR3 is CASSPPTLNTEAFF. The CDR3 DNA reads as TGTGCCAGCAGCCCCCCGACACTGAACACTGAAGCTTTCTTT.

This clonotype appeared many times. V usage is TRBV11-1 and J usage is TRBJ1-1, with TRBD1 identical over 7 bases. With 3 bases clipped from V and 3 bases from J, the junction kept 13 bases outside the gene matches. Germline V lookup: CDR1 SGHAT, CDR2 FQDESV (reference sequence). CDR3 length equals 17 residues. The CDR3 coding sequence is TGTGCCAGCAGCTTTTATGTAGGGGGCTATCCCGACACTGAAGCTTTCTTT. Translated, it gives CASSFYVGGYPDTEAFF.

Ten or more counts support this clonotype. Given the absence of the conserved phenylalanine or tryptophan at the CDR3 end, a read error is likely. The rearrangement joins TRBV11-2 to TRBJ2-2; the match to TRBD2 covers 8 bases. The CDR3 sequence is 15 residues long. The V gene end was trimmed by 5 bases and the J gene end by 5 bases; junction bases not matched to a gene: 7. Germline-derived CDR1 and CDR2 are SGHAT and FQNNGV. The CDR3 is CASSPLAGRTGELFL. DNA for the CDR3: TGTGCCAGCAGCCCCTTAGCGGGACGAACCGGGGAGCTGTTTCTT.

The table lists this clonotype with many counts. The junction shows a germline mismatch at one end, possibly a read error. The rearrangement uses TRBV25-1 and TRBJ2-7; 12 bases agree with TRBD1. The CDR3 is made up of 15 amino acids. The germline gives CDR1 MGHDK, CDR2 SYGVNS. The DNA of the CDR3 is TGTGCCTGCAGTGGGGACAGGGGGCGCTTATACGAGCAGTACTTC. It encodes CACSGDRGRLYEQYF.

Many counts were recorded for this clonotype. The CDR3, as DNA: TGTGCCAGCACCGGACAGGGATTGAGCGCTGGGGCCAACGTCCTGACTTTC. Protein sequence: CASTGQGLSAGANVLTF. The rearrangement links TRBV9 to TRBJ2-6; 8 bases fit TRBD1. Germline CDR1 is SGDLS and CDR2 is YYNGEE. The CDR3 has 17 amino acids. V gave up 6 bases and J gave up 2 bases; unmatched junction bases: 10.